The 4 T cell receptor beta chains reported below all come from one sample, sequenced in a study of CD8 T cells in ankylosing spondylitis. TCRdb recomputed calls from the 5' RACE reads with MiXCR, one row per CDR3 protein. The profile covers tens of thousands of distinct CDR3 sequences, with roughly 5% appearing a single time and about 1.8% taken by the ten largest. Specimen: blood, either unsorted or a sorted T cell fraction (not recorded which). The receptors derive from a female donor with ankylosing spondylitis or in good health (not recorded which).

This clonotype was found a few times. This chain connects TRBV9 to TRBJ2-2, with D perhaps TRBD2 (5 bases). The CDR3 sequence is 16 residues long. CDR1 is SGDLS, CDR2 YYNGEE, per germline. The V gene lost 2 bases and the J gene lost 4 bases, with 15 bases spanning the gap. CDR3 nucleotides: TGTGCCAGCAGCGTTGCCCCCACTAGAGGCACCGGGGAGCTGTTTTTT. Protein: CASSVAPTRGTGELFF.

The chain joins TRBV9 to TRBJ1-3; D is perhaps TRBD1 (6 bases). This CDR3 has 16 amino acids. Germline values: CDR1 SGDLS, CDR2 YYNGEE. Trimming took 4 bases from V and 2 from J, leaving 16 bases between them. CDR3 protein: CASSPPRGAPGNTIYF. The DNA of the CDR3 is TGTGCCAGCAGCCCACCCCGGGGGGCCCCTGGAAACACCATATATTTT.

This clonotype was seen repeatedly, ten times or more. The chain joins TRBV9 to TRBJ2-1; the D gene is possibly TRBD2 (5 bases). The V gene's germline CDR1 is SGDLS and CDR2 YYNGEE. V was trimmed by 0 bases and J by 5 bases, leaving 9 bases between them. The CDR3 sequence is 14 residues long. The CDR3 here is CASSVGPADNEQFF. In nucleotides, the CDR3 is TGTGCCAGCAGCGTAGGGCCAGCGGACAATGAGCAGTTCTTC.

The CDR3 DNA reads TGTGCCAGCAGCCCCTACGGGGGTGACACCGGGGAGCTGTTTTTT. This codes for CASSPYGGDTGELFF. The rearrangement uses TRBV9 and TRBJ2-2, with D maybe TRBD2 (6 bases). The CDR3 runs to 15 residues. Germline CDR1 SGDLS, CDR2 YYNGEE. The V gene lost 4 bases and the J gene lost 3 bases, with 13 bases spanning the gap.